This T cell receptor beta chain comes out of a study of OX40 agonist ivuxolimab in advanced cancers. Background on the whole study: The costimulatory receptor OX40 (CD134) was targeted by ivuxolimab, a fully human IgG2 agonistic monoclonal antibody. Intravenous ivuxolimab was administered to patients every 2 weeks at six dose levels: 0.01, 0.1, 0.3, 1.5, 3 and 10 mg/kg. Of the roughly 54 patients in dose escalation, 19 had hepatocellular carcinoma, some 15 had melanoma, 9 had renal cell carcinoma and 9 had head and neck cancer. The dose-escalation cohort was 82.7% male with a mean age of about 60 years, ranging from about 23 to 85. Prior anti-PD-1, anti-PD-L1 or anti-CTLA-4 therapy was permitted, and checkpoint inhibitors had been received by about two fifths of dose-escalation patients. Partial responses occurred in three dose-escalation patients, of whom one had hepatocellular carcinoma and two had cutaneous melanoma. Peripheral TCRbeta sequencing was intended to test whether TCR sequence diversity was altered and clonal T-cell expansion was caused by ivuxolimab. The monotherapy dose-escalation portion (N ≈ 57 patients) of the phase I ivuxolimab trial is reported in the paper.

Genomic DNA was extracted from sorted cells for sequencing of the TCRbeta CDR3 region. TCRbeta CDR3 regions were sequenced using the immunoSEQ Assay. TCRdb limited this immuneACCESS table to in-frame rearrangements with V and J called. A share of clones is missing; checked studies link under half to unresolved V genes, and the rest is unexplained. A total of around 20,000 clones appear in this sample, 77% of them only once. The ten biggest clones cover 15% to 20% of the sample. The trial excluded patients who had a history of autoimmune disease or who were on systemic immunosuppression. In every dose cohort, peripheral blood was drawn for TCR sequencing at baseline, cycle 4 day 1, and cycle 7 day 1. The samples were taken from a phase I, first-in-human, multicenter, open-label dose-escalation trial of ivuxolimab. Adults with locally advanced or metastatic head and neck squamous cell, hepatocellular, melanoma or renal cell carcinoma were enrolled in the trial. Before TCR sequencing, CD4+ T cells and CD8+ T cells from peripheral blood were sorted into separate populations.

With respect to this clone: No cognate antigen has been identified for it. The input lacks base qualities; no much larger clone sits a single base away.

V is pared back by 1 base and J by 6 bases, with 0 bases lying between the germline termini. CDR1 and CDR2 are drawn from the germline V gene: ENHRY, SYGVKD. Its CDR3 holds 10 amino acids, cysteine through phenylalanine. Left in the record is the CDR3 DNA by itself, 30 bases read in frame from the first base. Study-wide findings and limitations: Partial responders in the 0.1-3.0 mg/kg groups had among the lowest normalized peripheral clonal expansion, especially among CD8+ T cells. Which antigens the clonally expanded peripheral T cells were specific for was not determined. Low levels of normalized T-cell clonal expansion were also shown by some nonresponding patients. At doses of 0.1 to 3.0 mg/kg, clonal expansion of both CD4+ and CD8+ T cells in blood was seen between baseline and week 6. After ivuxolimab, more expanded clones were found on average in CD8+ T cells than in CD4+ T cells.

The chain was built from TRBV10-3 and TRBJ1-2, with the D gene too uncertain to name. This material consisted of CD4+ or CD8+ T cells sorted from blood, taken in a trial of the OX40 agonist ivuxolimab. The source of this sequence is an adult with an advanced solid tumor such as melanoma, head and neck, liver or kidney cancer. The bases read TGTGCCATCAGTGAGTATGGCTACACCTTC. Its amino acids are CAISEYGYTF.